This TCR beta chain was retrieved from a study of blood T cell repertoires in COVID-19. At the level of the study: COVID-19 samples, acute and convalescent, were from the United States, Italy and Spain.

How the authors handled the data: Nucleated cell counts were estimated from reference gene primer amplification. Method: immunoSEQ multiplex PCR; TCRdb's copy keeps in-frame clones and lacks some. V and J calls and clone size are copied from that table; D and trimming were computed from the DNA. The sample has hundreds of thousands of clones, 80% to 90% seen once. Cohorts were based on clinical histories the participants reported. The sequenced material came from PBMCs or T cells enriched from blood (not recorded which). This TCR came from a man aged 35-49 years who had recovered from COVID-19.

CDR3 sequence (DNA): TGTGCCAGCAGTTCGGGACTAGCGGGTTCCTACGAGCAGTACTTC. Its protein product is CASSSGLAGSYEQYF. The chain recombines TRBV28 with TRBJ2-7, with 12 bases fitting TRBD2. Germline lookup yields CDR1 MDHEN and CDR2 SYDVKM. The CDR3 runs to 15 residues. V trimming: 4 bases; J trimming: 1 base; junction bases outside the gene matches: 2. Together with reference TRBV28 and TRBJ2-7, the CDR3 gives the full variable domain: DVKVTQSSRYLVKRTGEKVFLECVQDMDHENMFWYRQDPGLGLRLIYFSYDVKMKEKGDIPEGYSVSREKKERFSLILESASTNQTSMYLCASSSGLAGSYEQYFGPGTRLTVT.